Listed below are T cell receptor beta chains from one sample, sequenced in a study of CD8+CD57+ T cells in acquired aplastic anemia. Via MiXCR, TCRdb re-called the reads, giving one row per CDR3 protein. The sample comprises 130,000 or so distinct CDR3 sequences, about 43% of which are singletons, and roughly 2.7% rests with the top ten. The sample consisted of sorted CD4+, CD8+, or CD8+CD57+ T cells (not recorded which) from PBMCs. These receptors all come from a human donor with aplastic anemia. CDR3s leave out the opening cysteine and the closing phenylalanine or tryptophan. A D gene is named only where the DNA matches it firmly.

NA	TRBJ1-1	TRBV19	ASYGAEWTEAF
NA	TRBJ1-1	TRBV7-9	ASEGGWAEAF
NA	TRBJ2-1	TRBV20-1	SARRDFYNEQF
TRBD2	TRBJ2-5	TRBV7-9	ASSLVAAGEQY
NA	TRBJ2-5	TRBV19	ASSQTSPRETQY
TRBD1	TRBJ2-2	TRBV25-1	ASSDRGTFTGELF
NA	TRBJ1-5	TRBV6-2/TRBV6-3	ASSLLSNQPQH
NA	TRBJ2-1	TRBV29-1	SVPGQKSEQF
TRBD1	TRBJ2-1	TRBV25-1	ASGLVPRSNRGIIRVNEQF
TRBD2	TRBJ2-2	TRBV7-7	ASSLSSGGPFTGELF
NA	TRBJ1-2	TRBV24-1	ATSDLLEGYT
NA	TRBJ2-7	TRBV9	ASSVGGGLPYEQY
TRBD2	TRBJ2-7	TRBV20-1	SAHRTSGGATYEQY
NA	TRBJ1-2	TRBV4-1	ASSQVYSGGQNYGYT
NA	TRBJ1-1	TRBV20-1	SADLNTEAF
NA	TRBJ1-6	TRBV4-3	ASSQDVARSEALH
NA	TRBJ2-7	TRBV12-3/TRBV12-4	ASSRVSYEQY
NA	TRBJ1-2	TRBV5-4	ASSPDWTPNYGYT
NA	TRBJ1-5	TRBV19	APTAPGAGTAQH
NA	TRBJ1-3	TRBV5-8	ASSPGGAGGNTIY
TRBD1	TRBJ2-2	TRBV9	ASSNSPGQGTGELF
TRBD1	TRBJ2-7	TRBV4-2	ASSQGQGLGEQY
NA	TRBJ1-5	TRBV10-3	AISVGTASNQPQH
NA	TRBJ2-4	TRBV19	ASSGGFPQY
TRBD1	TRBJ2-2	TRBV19	ASISGTALTGELF
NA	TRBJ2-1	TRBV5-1	ASSLARINSYNEQF
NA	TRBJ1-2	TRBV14	ASSQVRCRLLINGYT
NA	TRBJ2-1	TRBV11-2	ASSSRGNEQF
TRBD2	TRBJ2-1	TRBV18	ASSPQLAGGDNEQF
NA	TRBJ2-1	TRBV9	ASSVEGVSSYNEQF
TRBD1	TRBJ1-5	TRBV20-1	SAGTGDSNQPQH
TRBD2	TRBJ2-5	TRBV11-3	ASSRAGGQETQY
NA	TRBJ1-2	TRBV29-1	SSGRGSYGYT
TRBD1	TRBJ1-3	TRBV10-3	AISESRTGDSGNTIY
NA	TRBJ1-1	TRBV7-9	ASSLGVGSPNTEAF
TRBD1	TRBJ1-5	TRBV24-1	ATSDSGQGWVPQH
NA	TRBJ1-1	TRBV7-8	ASSLGIEAF
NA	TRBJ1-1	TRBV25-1	ASSRVGHKLTF
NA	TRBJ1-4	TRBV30	ALSGVFSNEKLF
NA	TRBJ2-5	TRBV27	ASSSQGQQETQY